This TCR beta chain was found in a study of OX40 agonist ivuxolimab in advanced cancers. The wider study: Patients were treated with intravenous ivuxolimab, dosed at 0.01 to 10 mg/kg and infused every 2 weeks. Hepatocellular carcinoma, melanoma, renal cell or head and neck cancer occurred in dose-escalation patients. It was permissible to have had prior anti-PD-1, anti-PD-L1 or anti-CTLA-4 therapy, and around 41% had some.

The protocol was immunoSEQ multiplex PCR, while the TCRdb copy is restricted to in-frame clones and leaves out a portion. The sample has over 50,000 clones, over 90% seen once. The clonotype originates from an adult with an advanced solid tumor such as melanoma, head and neck, liver or kidney cancer. Source: CD4+ or CD8+ T cells sorted from blood, taken in a trial of the OX40 agonist ivuxolimab.

The CDR3 spells CASSVAGDHNSPLHF. The CDR3 DNA sequence: TGTGCCAGCAGCGTAGCGGGGGACCATAATTCACCCCTCCACTTT. The chain carries TRBV9 and TRBJ1-6; D possibly corresponds to TRBD1 (5 bases). Germline CDR1 reads SGDLS; CDR2 reads YYNGEE. This CDR3 has 15 amino acids. V lost 0 bases and J lost 5, with 9 bases in between. The variable domain in full, completed from reference TRBV9 and TRBJ1-6, reads DSGVTQTPKHLITATGQRVTLRCSPRSGDLSVYWYQQSLDQGLQFLIQYYNGEERAKGNILERFSAQQFPDLHSELNLSSLELGDSALYFCASSVAGDHNSPLHFGNGTRLTVT.